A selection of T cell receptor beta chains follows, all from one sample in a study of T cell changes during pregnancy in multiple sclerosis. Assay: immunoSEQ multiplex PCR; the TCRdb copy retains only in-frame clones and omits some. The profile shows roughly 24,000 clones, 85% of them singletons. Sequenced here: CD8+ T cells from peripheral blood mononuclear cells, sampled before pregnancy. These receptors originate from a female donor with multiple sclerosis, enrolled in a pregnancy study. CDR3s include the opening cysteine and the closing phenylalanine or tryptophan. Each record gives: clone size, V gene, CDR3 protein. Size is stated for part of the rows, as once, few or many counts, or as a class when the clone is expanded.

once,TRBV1,CTSSQDRVAGGYEQYF
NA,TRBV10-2,CASSESDIGQGGWEQYF
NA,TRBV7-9,CASSLAEGQASYEQYF
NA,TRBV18,CASSPRGTQETQYF
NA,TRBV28,CASSLTPENTGELFF
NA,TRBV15,CATSRDRGTLNTEAFF
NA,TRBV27,CASSPDRESAFF
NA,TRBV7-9,CASSSQREGLNEQFF
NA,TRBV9,CASSAGQGTTGELFF
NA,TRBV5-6,CASSLLTGTYEQYF
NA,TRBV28,CASVISGRFRETQYF
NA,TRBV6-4,CASSDSSGTSNEQFF
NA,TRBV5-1,CASSLLGLNTEAFF
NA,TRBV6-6,CASWDRGHEETQYF
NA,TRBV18,CASSPSEMHDIQYF
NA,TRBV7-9,CASRGGSGGDDTEAFF
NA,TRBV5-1,CASSFPDRDQRATNEKLFF
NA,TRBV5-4,CASSLGTGASRSTEAFF
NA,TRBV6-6,CASEGGGANTGELFF
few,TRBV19,CASSIVAGGTEAFF
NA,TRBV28,CASSLGQYHSGEQYF
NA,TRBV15,CATSTFLPQAFNEKLFF
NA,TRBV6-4,CASSRVAGASDTQYF
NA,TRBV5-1,CASSSLTGVHYEQYF